This passage covers 29 T cell receptor beta chains from one sample sequenced in a study. TCRdb re-analysed the RT-PCR reads in MiXCR, keeping a single row per CDR3 protein. Among about 680,000 distinct CDR3 sequences listed, 13% to 15% were seen once. Sequencing was carried out using memory CD4+ T cells from blood. The origin of the receptors is a female donor in good health, serving as a healthy control.

This clonotype was observed many times. The chain uses TRBV5-1 and TRBJ2-7; no reliable D call. CDR1 and CDR2 (germline): SGHRS, YFSETQ. The ends were cut back, 0 bases at V and 0 bases at J, with 10 bases in the middle. The CDR3 sequence is 15 residues long. CDR3 amino acids: CASSLGLASSYEQYF. CDR3 sequence (DNA): TGCGCCAGCAGCTTGGGACTGGCCAGCTCCTACGAGCAGTACTTC.

The sample holds many counts of this clonotype. The rearrangement uses TRBV7-2 and TRBJ2-3; D gene unclear. V lost 1 base and J lost 5, with 13 bases in between. CDR1 and CDR2 from the germline V gene are SGHTA and FQGNSA. The CDR3 extends over 15 amino acids. As DNA, the CDR3 is TGTGCCAGCAGCTTAGGGGATCAGCCAGGAGATACGCAGTATTTT. This encodes CASSLGDQPGDTQYF.

In its sample, this clonotype was seen a few times. The chain uses TRBV6-2 or TRBV6-3 and TRBJ2-1; the match to TRBD2 covers 9 bases. With V trimmed by 0 bases and J by 6 bases, 0 bases remained unmatched. The germline gives CDR1 MNHEY, CDR2 SVGEGT. The CDR3 runs 14 residues. Written as DNA, the CDR3 is TGTGCCAGCAGTTACTCTAGCGGGGGCAATGAGCAGTTCTTC. Protein: CASSYSSGGNEQFF.

This clonotype has at least ten counts. This chain connects TRBV4-3 to TRBJ2-3; a possible D gene is TRBD2 (5 bases). There are 13 residues in the CDR3. Trimming left V 4 bases short and J 4 bases short, with 9 bases between. Per the germline V gene, CDR1 is LGHNA and CDR2 is YSLEER. The CDR3 DNA reads TGCGCCAGCAGCCCCCGGCGGGCAGATACGCAGTATTTT. Amino acids: CASSPRRADTQYF.

This clonotype has a count of ten or more. The chain joins TRBV27 to TRBJ1-6, with D perhaps matching TRBD1 (6 bases). The CDR3 spans 17 residues. CDR1 and CDR2 from the germline V gene are MNHEY and SMNVEV (reference sequence). V was trimmed by 2 bases and J by 0 bases, leaving 11 bases between them. In DNA form, the CDR3 reads TGTGCCAGCAGTTTAACAGGGAGCAGCTCCTATAATTCACCCCTCCACTTT. Protein: CASSLTGSSSYNSPLHF.

In its sample, this clonotype was seen many times. The chain is built from TRBV29-1 and TRBJ1-1; D ambiguous. The CDR3 spans 13 residues. The germline gives CDR1 SQVTM, CDR2 ANQGSEA. V was cut by 3 bases and J by 0 bases, with 8 bases left in between. CDR3 DNA sequence: TGCAGCGTTGAGGGCAGGATGAACACTGAAGCTTTCTTT. Translated: CSVEGRMNTEAFF. Based on the CDR3 plus reference TRBV29-1 and TRBJ1-1, the full variable domain is SAVISQKPSRDICQRGTSLTIQCQVDSQVTMMFWYRQQPGQSLTLIATANQGSEATYESGFVIDKFPISRPNLTFSTLTVSNMSPEDSSIYLCSVEGRMNTEAFFGQGTRLTVV.

The chain carries TRBV7-6 and TRBJ2-1; possibly TRBD1 or TRBD2 for D (6 bases each). Trimming shortened V by 2 bases and J by 4 bases, and 12 bases separated the two germline ends. Looked up from germline, CDR1 is SGHVS and CDR2 is FNYEAQ. The CDR3 is made up of 15 amino acids. The chain's CDR3 is CASSLSRGQYNEQFF. The CDR3 nucleotides read TGTGCCAGCAGCTTATCCCGGGGGCAGTACAATGAGCAGTTCTTC.

V is TRBV15 and J is TRBJ1-1; a possible D gene is TRBD1 (6 bases). V lost 0 bases and J lost 6, with 14 bases in between. This CDR3 has 15 amino acids. The germline CDR1 and CDR2 sequences are LNHNV and YYDKDF (reference sequence). CDR3 sequence reads: CATSRDLGRGAEAFF. CDR3 nucleotides: TGTGCCACCAGCAGAGATCTGGGCAGGGGAGCTGAAGCTTTCTTT. Complete variable domain (other parts from reference TRBV15 and TRBJ1-1): DAMVIQNPRYQVTQFGKPVTLSCSQTLNHNVMYWYQQKSSQAPKLLFHYYDKDFNNEADTPDNFQSRRPNTSFCFLDIRSPGLGDTAMYLCATSRDLGRGAEAFFGQGTRLTVV.

This clonotype appeared many times. The CDR3 loop reads CASSPGLTRSTDTQYF. The DNA of the CDR3 is TGTGCCAGCAGTCCCGGACTAACGAGGAGCACAGATACGCAGTATTTT. The chain combines TRBV28 with TRBJ2-3; TRBD2 is a possible D gene (6 bases). This CDR3 has 16 amino acids. Deletions cut 5 bases from V and 0 bases from J, with 15 bases between. The germline V gene encodes CDR1 MDHEN and CDR2 SYDVKM.

The gene calls are TRBV5-1 and TRBJ2-1; possibly TRBD1 for D (5 bases). In germline, CDR1 is SGHRS, CDR2 YFSETQ. The CDR3 runs 14 residues. Trimming left V 0 bases short and J 6 bases short, with 10 bases between. In nucleotides, the CDR3 is TGCGCCAGCAGCTTGGGGTCAGGGCCCAATGAGCAGTTCTTC. This encodes CASSLGSGPNEQFF.

This clonotype was detected many times. The CDR3 is CASSSWGQFQETQYF. The CDR3 DNA is TGCGCCAGCAGCTCCTGGGGACAGTTCCAAGAGACCCAGTACTTC. V and J are TRBV5-1 and TRBJ2-5, with TRBD1 matching 7 bases. CDR1 is SGHRS, CDR2 YFSETQ, per germline. The CDR3 sequence is 15 residues long. V shed 3 bases, J shed 1 base, and the junction held 6 bases outside the gene matches.

The rearrangement uses TRBV5-1 and TRBJ2-2; D might be TRBD2 (6 bases). The CDR3 loop spans 15 amino acids. The germline V gene encodes CDR1 SGHRS and CDR2 YFSETQ. V dropped 2 bases and J dropped 5 bases, with 13 bases sitting between them. Written as DNA, the CDR3 is TGCGCCAGCAGCTTCCTTAACCGGGAGACCGGGGAGCTGTTTTTT. Translating gives CASSFLNRETGELFF.

The V gene is TRBV25-1, the J gene TRBJ2-5; 13 bases fit TRBD2. Germline CDR1 and CDR2: MGHDK and SYGVNS. This CDR3 region has 16 residues. V gave up 3 bases and J gave up 1 base; unmatched junction bases: 2. CDR3 in amino acids: CASSEGTSGTQETQYF. The CDR3 DNA is TGTGCCAGCAGTGAGGGGACTAGCGGGACCCAAGAGACCCAGTACTTC.

This clonotype was seen only a few times. V gene TRBV6-2 or TRBV6-3 combines with J gene TRBJ1-1, with D maybe TRBD1 (5 bases). V was pared by 8 bases and J by 1 base, with 14 bases between. The CDR3 is 14 residues long. Germline V gene sequence: CDR1 MNHEY, CDR2 SVGEGT. The DNA for the CDR3 is TGTGCCAGCCGACGATTCAGGGAGAACACTGAAGCTTTCTTT. This sequence encodes CASRRFRENTEAFF.

The chain uses TRBV6-1 and TRBJ1-2, with D hard to call. Germline assignment: CDR1 MNHNS and CDR2 SASEGT. The CDR3 sequence is 12 residues long. With 4 bases removed from V and 7 bases from J, the gap between germline ends came to 10 bases. CDR3 in DNA: TGTGCCAGCAGTGTAGGAGTGGGTGGCTACACCTTC. Translating it yields CASSVGVGGYTF.

In its sample, this clonotype was seen many times. The chain carries TRBV24-1 and TRBJ2-1; D is ambiguous. CDR1 and CDR2 from the germline V gene are KGHDR and SFDVKD. This CDR3 is built from 13 residues. The ends were cut back, 3 bases at V and 3 bases at J, with 5 bases in the middle. CDR3 coding DNA: TGTGCCACCAGTGATAGTGGCTACAATGAGCAGTTCTTC. Translated, it gives CATSDSGYNEQFF.

The chain combines TRBV3-1 with TRBJ1-2; 10 positions match TRBD1. The V gene's germline CDR1 is LGHDT and CDR2 YNNKEL (reference sequence). The CDR3 totals 15 residues. V was clipped by 4 bases and J by 6 bases; unmatched bases: 8. The CDR3 loop reads CASSRLRDRGDGYTF. CDR3 in DNA: TGTGCCAGCAGCCGCCTAAGGGACAGGGGCGATGGCTACACCTTC.

This clonotype occurred many times. V is TRBV20-1 and J is TRBJ2-7, with unresolved D. This CDR3 comprises 13 residues. The germline V gene encodes CDR1 DFQATT and CDR2 SNEGSKA (reference sequence). Between the trimmed V and J ends, which lost 1 base and 5 bases, there was a span of 12 bases. CDR3 in DNA: TGCAGTGCTAGAGGGTCCAAGGATGACGAGCAGTACTTC. The encoded protein is CSARGSKDDEQYF.

This clonotype has at least ten counts. In DNA, the CDR3 is TGTGCCAGCAGTTATCAGGGTATCACCGGGGAGCTGTTTTTT. It is translated as CASSYQGITGELFF. V gene TRBV6-5 combines with J gene TRBJ2-2; TRBD1 might be the D (5 bases). Germline lookup yields CDR1 MNHEY and CDR2 SVGAGI. Trimming removed 3 bases from V and 4 bases from J, with 9 bases in between. The CDR3 runs 14 residues.

This clonotype was seen only a few times. The chain recombines TRBV6-5 with TRBJ2-7; TRBD2 matches 10 bases. CDR3 length: 15 residues. Unmatched junction bases numbered 5, after V lost 4 bases and J lost 2 bases. In germline, CDR1 is MNHEY, CDR2 SVGAGI. In DNA form, the CDR3 reads TGTGCCAGCAGTTGGGGACTAGCGAGGACCTACGAGCAGTACTTC. Protein sequence: CASSWGLARTYEQYF.

The chain has TRBV28 and TRBJ1-1; unclear D gene. The CDR3 loop spans 15 amino acids. CDR1 is MDHEN and CDR2 is SYDVKM in the germline V gene. The V end was cut by 3 bases, the J end by 0 bases, with 11 bases between. CDR3 sequence: CASSFPGAMNTEAFF. CDR3 bases: TGTGCCAGCAGTTTTCCGGGAGCCATGAACACTGAAGCTTTCTTT.

The chain couples TRBV4-3 to TRBJ2-1; 15 positions match TRBD2. This CDR3 is 18 amino acids long. Unmatched junction bases numbered 11, after V lost 2 bases and J lost 9 bases. From germline, CDR1 is LGHNA and CDR2 YSLEER. In nucleotides, the CDR3 is TGCGCCAGCAGCCAACAAACCGGGACTAGCGGGAGGCGACTTGAGCAGTTCTTC. Translated: CASSQQTGTSGRRLEQFF.

This clonotype was seen repeatedly, ten times or more. The V and J genes are TRBV10-3 and TRBJ1-1, with 12 bases lining up with TRBD1. J gave up 5 bases and V 4 bases, and 8 bases lay outside the gene matches. The length of the CDR3 is 16 residues. Germline V lookup: CDR1 ENHRY, CDR2 SYGVKD. The CDR3 nucleotides are TGTGCCATCAGTGGGTCCCCGGGACAGGGGGCTACTGAAGCTTTCTTT. Its protein product is CAISGSPGQGATEAFF.

Many counts were recorded for this clonotype. The chain links TRBV12-3 or TRBV12-4 to TRBJ2-7; TRBD2 aligns across 10 bases. This CDR3 contains 17 residues. The trim removed 5 bases at V and 3 bases at J, leaving 13 bases unmatched. This chain's CDR3 is CASSLSPLAGGLYEQYF. The CDR3, as DNA: TGTGCCAGCAGTCTATCCCCTTTAGCGGGAGGCCTCTACGAGCAGTACTTC.

Points on this clonotype: A junction boundary mismatches the germline segment, possibly from a read error. The J gene is TRBJ1-1, the V gene TRBV20-1, with D maybe TRBD1 (5 bases). CDR1 and CDR2 from the germline V gene are DFQATT and SNEGSKA (reference sequence). The CDR3 sequence is 14 residues long. CDR3 DNA: TGCAGTGGGCATCAGGAGGGGATGAACACTGAAGCCTTCTTT. Translating gives CSGHQEGMNTEAFF.

This clonotype was seen ten or more times. This chain joins TRBV5-1 and TRBJ2-7; 8 positions agree with TRBD1. V shed 7 bases, J shed 2 bases, and the junction held 5 bases outside the gene matches. CDR1 SGHRS and CDR2 YFSETQ come from the germline V gene. CDR3 size: 13 residues. CDR3 in DNA: TGCGCCAGCGGAACAGGGGGGACCTACGAGCAGTACTTC. Translated, it gives CASGTGGTYEQYF.

The chain recombines TRBV11-2 with TRBJ2-3; 10 nucleotides agree with TRBD2. Trimming cost V 4 bases and J 6 bases; bases outside gene matches: 7. The CDR3 loop spans 15 amino acids. Germline CDR1 is SGHAT and CDR2 is FQNNGV. CDR3 loop: CASSSTGLAFDTQYF. The CDR3 DNA reads TGTGCCAGCAGCTCAACGGGACTAGCGTTCGATACGCAGTATTTT.

This clonotype was seen a handful of times. The rearrangement uses TRBV12-3 or TRBV12-4 and TRBJ2-1, with TRBD2 as a possible D gene (7 bases). CDR3 length equals 15 residues. V gave up 4 bases and J gave up 6 bases, with 16 bases separating them. Written as DNA, the CDR3 is TGTGCCAGCAGTTCCCAAGGGGGGGCGCGCAATGAGCAGTTCTTC. Amino acid sequence: CASSSQGGARNEQFF.

This clonotype was counted between two and nine times. The chain combines TRBV4-1 with TRBJ1-2; unclear D gene. This CDR3 contains 15 residues. V was pared by 0 bases and J by 5 bases, with 13 bases between. Germline values: CDR1 MGHRA, CDR2 YSYEKL. For the CDR3, the DNA is TGCGCCAGCAGCCAAGAGTTGGTGGGTTTGTATGGCTACACCTTC. As protein: CASSQELVGLYGYTF.